This passage covers 24 T cell receptor beta chains from one sample sequenced in a study of shared clonotypes between healthy human individuals. Here immunoSEQ multiplex PCR was the method, and the copy in TCRdb shows in-frame clones only, minus some. The table records just over 2,000,000 clones, roughly 94% of them present only once. Naive CD8 cells lacked CD45RO and underwent positive selection for CCR7, leaving out terminally differentiated effector memory CD45RA+ cells. Input material: naive CD8+ T cells sorted from blood. These receptors were taken from a man between 18 and 35 years old in good health.

The gene calls are TRBV6-1 and TRBJ1-2; 9 positions match TRBD1. The ends lost 1 base at V and 3 bases at J; junction bases unmatched: 3. The CDR3 is 15 residues long. CDR1 MNHNS and CDR2 SASEGT come from the germline V gene. CDR3 residues: CASSEEGTGHYGYTF. CDR3 DNA sequence: TGTGCCAGCAGTGAAGAGGGGACAGGGCACTATGGCTACACCTTC.

J is TRBJ2-1 and V is TRBV28; D is possibly TRBD1 (6 bases). Per germline, CDR1 MDHEN and CDR2 SYDVKM. Trimming shortened V by 3 bases and J by 4 bases, and 13 bases separated the two germline ends. The CDR3 is 15 residues long. The CDR3: CASSLGQGWYNEQFF. The CDR3 nucleotides read TGTGCCAGCAGTTTGGGGCAGGGGTGGTACAATGAGCAGTTCTTC.

The rearrangement joins TRBV4-1 to TRBJ2-1, with D perhaps matching TRBD2 (6 bases). The CDR3 length is 16 residues. CDR1 and CDR2 from the germline V gene are MGHRA and YSYEKL. Trimming removed 4 bases at V and 8 bases at J, with 21 bases between. In nucleotides, the CDR3 is TGCGCCAGCAGCCGACCCTTTGGCGGAGGGGCGGATGAGCAGTTCTTC. Its protein is CASSRPFGGGADEQFF.

This chain joins TRBV27 and TRBJ2-7, with 7 bases matching TRBD1. The germline V gene encodes CDR1 MNHEY and CDR2 SMNVEV (reference sequence). J was trimmed by 5 bases and V by 7 bases; bases with no gene match: 17. The CDR3 consists of 16 residues. The CDR3 loop reads CASTLLGTTGRDEQYF. CDR3 coding DNA: TGTGCCAGCACACTGCTGGGGACGACAGGGAGAGACGAGCAGTACTTC.

With regard to this clone: Since a much larger clone is just one base distant, this may be a read error. Distinct nucleotide sequences in the sample also encode this CDR3. The rearrangement uses TRBV9 and TRBJ2-2, with D tentatively TRBD1 or TRBD2 (5 bases each). Per germline, CDR1 SGDLS and CDR2 YYNGEE. V lost 0 bases and J lost 3, with 6 bases in between. The CDR3 runs to 14 residues. The CDR3 coding sequence is TGTGCCAGCAGCGTAGGGGGGTACACCGGGGAGCTGTTTTTT. Translated, it gives CASSVGGYTGELFF.

V is TRBV6-1 and J is TRBJ2-2, with a weak D call TRBD1 (5 bases). The CDR3 runs to 19 residues. The ends were cut back, 2 bases at V and 0 bases at J, with 19 bases in the middle. The germline gives CDR1 MNHNS, CDR2 SASEGT. This CDR3 is CASSEIQGFELSNTGELFF. In DNA form, the CDR3 reads TGTGCCAGCAGTGAAATTCAGGGCTTTGAGCTTTCGAACACCGGGGAGCTGTTTTTT.

The chain recombines TRBV9 with TRBJ1-3, with TRBD1 as a possible D gene (5 bases). CDR3 length equals 14 residues. The V end lost 4 bases, the J end lost 7 bases, and 15 bases lay between the germline ends. CDR1 is SGDLS and CDR2 is YYNGEE in the germline V gene. Here the CDR3 reads CASSPVGGSNTIYF. The DNA of the CDR3 is TGTGCCAGCAGCCCCGTTGGGGGGAGTAACACCATATATTTT.

V and J are TRBV2 and TRBJ2-1; TRBD2 matches at 9 bases. This CDR3 contains 15 residues. Germline CDR1 and CDR2: SNHLY and FYNNEI. V gave up 4 bases and J gave up 4 bases; unmatched junction bases: 5. CDR3 bases: TGTGCCAGCAGTGGGCGGGAGGGGCAATACAATGAGCAGTTCTTC. Amino acid sequence: CASSGREGQYNEQFF.

The V and J genes are TRBV27 and TRBJ2-1; TRBD1 or TRBD2 may be the D gene (5 bases each). The V and J ends lost 4 bases and 1 base respectively, with 14 bases between them. CDR3 size: 16 residues. Germline CDR1 MNHEY, CDR2 SMNVEV (reference sequence). The CDR3 here is CASSSRGAPSYNEQFF. Written as DNA, the CDR3 is TGTGCCAGCAGTTCAAGGGGAGCGCCATCCTACAATGAGCAGTTCTTC.

J is TRBJ2-3 and V is TRBV9, with 7 positions matching TRBD2. The V gene's germline CDR1 is SGDLS and CDR2 YYNGEE. The CDR3 length is 16 residues. J gave up 2 bases and V 0 bases, and 6 bases lay outside the gene matches. Here the CDR3 reads CASSVGPSGDTDTQYF. CDR3 in DNA: TGTGCCAGCAGCGTAGGGCCCAGCGGGGACACAGATACGCAGTATTTT.

On this clone: Other DNA variants within this sample encode the same CDR3. The chain couples TRBV6-5 to TRBJ2-7; D call uncertain. The CDR3 covers 13 residues. CDR1 and CDR2 from the germline V gene are MNHEY and SVGAGI. With 0 bases removed from V and 2 bases from J, the gap between germline ends came to 5 bases. The CDR3 nucleotides read TGTGCCAGCAGTTACTCCGAAGCCTACGAGCAGTACTTC. Encoded protein: CASSYSEAYEQYF.

CDR3 amino acids: CASSYEVNTDTQYF. The CDR3 nucleotides are TGTGCCAGCAGTTATGAGGTCAACACAGATACGCAGTATTTT. The chain joins TRBV28 to TRBJ2-3, with D unclear. The CDR3 totals 14 residues. V lost 4 bases and J lost 2, with 10 bases in between. Looked up from germline, CDR1 is MDHEN and CDR2 is SYDVKM.

The chain employs TRBV27 and TRBJ1-4; D gene ambiguous. Deletions cut 5 bases from V and 7 bases from J, with 11 bases between. CDR3 length: 13 amino acids. Germline CDR1 reads MNHEY; CDR2 reads SMNVEV (reference sequence). DNA of the CDR3: TGTGCCAGCAGTCCCTTTGGGTTTGAAAAACTGTTTTTT. It specifies CASSPFGFEKLFF.

Concerning this clone itself: The sample has other DNA sequences that encode this CDR3 too. The V gene is TRBV27, the J gene TRBJ2-7, with 8 bases fitting TRBD1. The germline V gene encodes CDR1 MNHEY and CDR2 SMNVEV (reference sequence). The V and J ends lost 2 bases and 2 bases, in that order; junction bases with no gene match: 2. This CDR3 spans 14 amino acids. In nucleotides, the CDR3 is TGTGCCAGCAGTTTACGGGGACAGGCCTACGAGCAGTACTTC. This codes for CASSLRGQAYEQYF.

The CDR3 region has the DNA TGTGCCATCAGCGACGCCGCCGACAGGGACTACAATGAGCAGTTCTTC. Its protein product is CAISDAADRDYNEQFF. The rearrangement uses TRBV10-3 and TRBJ2-1; TRBD1 aligns across 7 bases. CDR1 and CDR2 from the germline V gene are ENHRY and SYGVKD. The CDR3 extends over 16 amino acids. V lost 6 bases and J lost 3; bases outside the gene matches: 11.

The chain combines TRBV7-2 with TRBJ1-2; D is undetermined. CDR3 length equals 17 residues. CDR1 is SGHTA, CDR2 FQGNSA, per germline. V dropped 3 bases and J dropped 4 bases, with 21 bases sitting between them. The DNA for the CDR3 is TGTGCCAGCAGCTTTCTGTATAGGGAACGCGATATCTATGGCTACACCTTC. Protein: CASSFLYRERDIYGYTF.

J is TRBJ2-1 and V is TRBV7-6, with 11 bases identical to TRBD2. The V gene end was trimmed by 7 bases and the J gene end by 4 bases; junction bases not matched to a gene: 6. This CDR3 comprises 15 residues. Germline assignment: CDR1 SGHVS and CDR2 FNYEAQ. The CDR3: CASTQTSGTYNEQFF. For the CDR3, the DNA is TGTGCCAGCACCCAGACTAGCGGGACTTACAATGAGCAGTTCTTC.

The gene calls are TRBV13 and TRBJ2-1; 7 bases fit TRBD2. From germline, CDR1 is PRHDT and CDR2 FYEKMQ (reference sequence). The CDR3 runs to 15 residues. V was clipped by 4 bases and J by 6 bases; unmatched bases: 9. In DNA form, the CDR3 reads TGTGCCAGCAGCTCCGCGGCACTAGCGACCAATGAGCAGTTCTTC. Protein product: CASSSAALATNEQFF.

The chain carries TRBV13 and TRBJ1-2; 11 bases line up with TRBD1. This CDR3 has 14 amino acids. Per germline, CDR1 PRHDT and CDR2 FYEKMQ (reference sequence). After removal of 3 bases from V and 6 bases from J, the junction contained 3 bases not matched to a gene. CDR3 sequence (DNA): TGTGCCAGCAGCTTGTGGGACAGGGGGAATGGCTACACCTTC. This encodes CASSLWDRGNGYTF.

V gene TRBV9 combines with J gene TRBJ2-7; TRBD2 matches 8 bases. CDR3 length equals 16 residues. Trimming took 3 bases from V and 1 from J; bases not matched to a gene: 9. Germline-derived CDR1 and CDR2 are SGDLS and YYNGEE. The CDR3 sequence is CASSAGGLAGSYEQYF. In DNA form, the CDR3 reads TGTGCCAGCAGCGCGGGGGGATTAGCGGGATCCTACGAGCAGTACTTC.

To note about this clone: This specimen includes other DNA sequences encoding the same CDR3. V and J are TRBV19 and TRBJ2-7; no clear D gene. Germline assignment: CDR1 LNHDA and CDR2 SQIVND (reference sequence). The germline V and J ends were trimmed by 1 base and 3 bases, with 7 bases remaining between them. This CDR3 has 13 amino acids. The CDR3 bases are TGTGCCAGTAGTATAGGGGCAGGCTACGAGCAGTACTTC. Its protein is CASSIGAGYEQYF.

J is TRBJ2-7 and V is TRBV7-9; 10 bases are a match to TRBD1. Germline CDR1 and CDR2: SEHNR and FQNEAQ (reference sequence). With 3 bases clipped from V and 6 bases from J, the junction kept 17 bases outside the gene matches. This CDR3 is built from 18 residues. The CDR3 here is CASSLKDRGNTLGGEQYF. CDR3 nucleotide sequence: TGTGCCAGCAGCTTGAAGGACAGGGGGAATACCTTGGGAGGCGAGCAGTACTTC.

Concerning this clone: The sample carries other DNA sequences with the same CDR3. The chain couples TRBV28 to TRBJ2-7, with 10 bases aligning to TRBD1. V was clipped by 3 bases and J by 0 bases; unmatched bases: 2. The CDR3 consists of 15 residues. Germline CDR1 and CDR2: MDHEN and SYDVKM. For the CDR3, the DNA is TGTGCCAGCAGTTTGGGACAGGGGCCCTCCTACGAGCAGTACTTC. Translating it yields CASSLGQGPSYEQYF.

The chain couples TRBV16 to TRBJ2-7; weak D call: TRBD1 (6 bases). Deletions cut 0 bases from V and 5 bases from J, with 17 bases between. Germline assignment: CDR1 KGHSY and CDR2 FQNENV. The CDR3 extends over 16 amino acids. CDR3 sequence reads: CASSQSGKTGAHEQYF. In nucleotides, the CDR3 is TGTGCCAGCAGCCAATCGGGGAAGACAGGAGCCCACGAGCAGTACTTC.